What follows are 25 T cell receptor beta chains derived from one specimen sequenced in a study of cytomegalovirus exposure and HLA in healthy donors. PCR employed 60 Vbeta and 13 Jbeta primers. Some clones are missing from TCRdb's copy, which holds only in-frame ones; the method was immunoSEQ multiplex PCR. Of around 140,000 clones in the sample, approximately 60% were seen once. The sequenced sample was PBMCs. Every receptor here comes from a woman in her thirties or forties in good health and CMV-seronegative.

The gene calls are TRBV6-5 and TRBJ1-1; unclear D gene. CDR1 and CDR2 (germline): MNHEY, SVGAGI. CDR3 length equals 13 residues. V lost 4 bases, J lost 1 base, and 7 bases lay in between. CDR3 in amino acids: CASSWGGNTEAFF. Written as DNA, the CDR3 is TGTGCCAGCAGTTGGGGAGGGAACACTGAAGCTTTCTTT.

Concerning this clone: The junction does not match germline at one end; this may be a read error. The chain recombines TRBV27 with TRBJ2-5, with a tentative D call TRBD1 (6 bases). CDR3 length: 16 residues. The germline CDR1 and CDR2 sequences are MNHEY and SMNVEV (reference sequence). The CDR3 DNA reads as TGTGCCAGCAGTTTATCCCCGACAGGTGCCCAAGGGACCCAGTACTTC. It specifies CASSLSPTGAQGTQYF.

The gene calls are TRBV19 and TRBJ1-1, with 9 bases lining up with TRBD1. Per the germline V gene, CDR1 is LNHDA and CDR2 is SQIVND (reference sequence). Trimming removed 5 bases from V and 0 bases from J; junction bases left unmatched: 10. The CDR3 extends over 17 amino acids. CDR3 residues: CASSLLGQGLMNTEAFF. The CDR3 DNA is TGTGCCAGTAGTTTATTGGGACAGGGATTAATGAACACTGAAGCTTTCTTT.

The gene calls are TRBV6-1 and TRBJ2-5, with a tentative D call TRBD2 (5 bases). The CDR3 runs 14 residues. Germline CDR1 is MNHNS and CDR2 is SASEGT. V gave up 4 bases and J gave up 4 bases, with 13 bases separating them. CDR3 coding DNA: TGTGCCAGCAGTGCACTACGCGGAGGAGAGACCCAGTACTTC. Its translation: CASSALRGGETQYF.

In its sample, this clone was seen a few times. J is TRBJ2-3 and V is TRBV5-4, with D unresolved. V was trimmed by 2 bases and J by 5 bases, leaving 3 bases between them. The CDR3 runs 11 residues. The germline gives CDR1 SGHNT, CDR2 YYREEE (reference sequence). The CDR3 loop reads CASSFLDTQYF. CDR3 in DNA: TGTGCCAGCAGCTTCTTAGATACGCAGTATTTT.

The genes are TRBV10-2 and TRBJ1-5, with D possibly matching TRBD1 (6 bases). Between the trimmed V and J ends, which lost 6 bases and 7 bases, there was a span of 13 bases. This CDR3 region has 13 residues. Germline V gene data show CDR1 as WSHSY and CDR2 as SAAADI. CDR3 coding DNA: TGCGCCAGCAGCACAGGGCAGGGGCAGCCCCAGCATTTT. Amino acid sequence: CASSTGQGQPQHF.

As to this clone: Distinct nucleotide sequences in the sample also encode this CDR3. The J gene is TRBJ2-7, the V gene TRBV7-2; possibly TRBD1 for D (5 bases). Trimming stripped 1 base from V and 5 bases from J, with 9 bases between. There are 13 residues in the CDR3. Germline lookup yields CDR1 SGHTA and CDR2 FQGNSA. CDR3 sequence (DNA): TGTGCCAGCAGCTTAGGGGGCGAGAACGAGCAGTACTTC. Its protein is CASSLGGENEQYF.

This sequence joins TRBV28 and TRBJ2-3, with 10 bases matching TRBD2. Germline CDR1 reads MDHEN; CDR2 reads SYDVKM. V lost 6 bases, J lost 5 bases, and 5 bases stayed unmatched. This CDR3 has 14 amino acids. The CDR3 is CASSDTSGIDTQYF. The CDR3 DNA follows: TGTGCCAGCAGCGATACTAGCGGGATAGATACGCAGTATTTT.

The rearrangement joins TRBV2 to TRBJ2-5; 7 bases match TRBD2. V lost 8 bases to trimming and J lost 2 bases; unmatched junction nucleotides: 5. In germline, CDR1 is SNHLY, CDR2 FYNNEI. The CDR3 sequence is 13 residues long. The CDR3, as DNA: TGTGCCAGCGTACGACTAGCACAAGAGACCCAGTACTTC. Protein product: CASVRLAQETQYF.

V usage is TRBV19 and J usage is TRBJ1-1; 8 nucleotides line up with TRBD1. The germline gives CDR1 LNHDA, CDR2 SQIVND (reference sequence). The CDR3 is 13 residues long. The trim removed 5 bases at V and 4 bases at J, leaving 3 bases unmatched. The CDR3 DNA is TGTGCCAGTAGTTCAGGGGGCATCACTGAAGCTTTCTTT. Translation gives CASSSGGITEAFF. The whole variable domain, remainder taken from reference TRBV19 and TRBJ1-1, is DGGITQSPKYLFRKEGQNVTLSCEQNLNHDAMYWYRQDPGQGLRLIYYSQIVNDFQKGDIAEGYSVSREKKESFPLTVTSAQKNPTAFYLCASSSGGITEAFFGQGTRLTVV.

The rearrangement uses TRBV6-6 and TRBJ2-2; 11 bases agree with TRBD2. CDR3 length: 13 residues. Per the germline V gene, CDR1 is MNHNY and CDR2 is SVGAGI (reference sequence). J lost 7 bases, V lost 11 bases, and 6 bases had no gene match. CDR3 bases: TGTGCCGGAAAGACTAGCGGGGTCGGGGAGCTGTTTTTT. Translated, it gives CAGKTSGVGELFF.

The chain couples TRBV6-5 to TRBJ1-1, with 7 positions matching TRBD1. The J segment lost 7 bases and the V segment lost 5 bases, leaving 10 bases of the junction unmatched. Germline CDR1 MNHEY, CDR2 SVGAGI. The CDR3 extends over 14 amino acids. The CDR3 reads CASSRPVNRGEAFF. CDR3 DNA sequence: TGTGCCAGCAGTCGACCGGTGAACAGGGGTGAAGCTTTCTTT.

The chain recombines TRBV10-3 with TRBJ1-1; no clear D gene. V lost 10 bases and J 3 bases, leaving 12 bases between the germline ends. CDR1 is ENHRY and CDR2 is SYGVKD in the germline V gene. The CDR3 has 12 residues. CDR3 DNA: TGTGCCACCGGTCCCGAGGACACTGAAGCTTTCTTT. This gives the protein CATGPEDTEAFF.

The rearrangement uses TRBV9 and TRBJ2-1; D unclear. The CDR3 is made up of 14 amino acids. Germline CDR1 and CDR2: SGDLS and YYNGEE. Trimming removed 0 bases from V and 10 bases from J, with 14 bases in between. Written as DNA, the CDR3 is TGTGCCAGCAGCGTAGATCCGCTATTCGGGGAGCAGTTCTTC. Encoded protein: CASSVDPLFGEQFF.

The chain has TRBV10-2 and TRBJ2-7; 9 bases align to TRBD1. The CDR3 runs to 14 residues. V was pared by 3 bases and J by 2 bases, with 2 bases of the junction left unmatched. Per the germline V gene, CDR1 is WSHSY and CDR2 is SAAADI. The CDR3 reads CASSDRTGAYEQYF. The CDR3 DNA is TGCGCCAGCAGTGACCGGACAGGGGCCTACGAGCAGTACTTC.

For the CDR3, the DNA is TGTGCCAGCAATGGGGACAGGGGCTATGGCTACACCTTC. Protein product: CASNGDRGYGYTF. The rearrangement links TRBV2 to TRBJ1-2; TRBD1 agrees at 10 bases. Germline V CDR1 and CDR2: SNHLY, FYNNEI. J lost 4 bases, V lost 7 bases, and 3 bases had no gene match. This CDR3 spans 13 amino acids.

V is TRBV7-9 and J is TRBJ2-1, with 14 bases fitting TRBD2. Germline V gene data show CDR1 as SEHNR and CDR2 as FQNEAQ (reference sequence). Trimming removed 5 bases from V and 9 bases from J; junction bases left unmatched: 9. The CDR3 totals 16 residues. This CDR3 reads CASSQTSGGVGGEQFF. In DNA form, the CDR3 reads TGTGCCAGCAGCCAGACTAGCGGGGGGGTCGGGGGTGAGCAGTTCTTC. Looking up the rest from reference TRBV7-9 and TRBJ2-1 gives the full variable domain: DTGVSQNPRHKITKRGQNVTFRCDPISEHNRLYWYRQTLGQGPEFLTYFQNEAQLEKSRLLSDRFSAERPKGSFSTLEIQRTEQGDSAMYLCASSQTSGGVGGEQFFGPGTRLTVL.

V and J are TRBV7-9 and TRBJ1-5; D unclear. Germline CDR1 reads SEHNR; CDR2 reads FQNEAQ (reference sequence). CDR3 length: 13 residues. With 8 bases removed from V and 3 bases from J, the gap between germline ends came to 11 bases. CDR3 loop: CASATHDNQPQHF. CDR3 DNA: TGTGCCAGCGCTACCCATGACAATCAGCCCCAGCATTTT.

The chain carries TRBV19 and TRBJ1-5; the D is unclear. This CDR3 comprises 13 residues. Germline CDR1 LNHDA, CDR2 SQIVND (reference sequence). V dropped 9 bases and J dropped 5 bases, with 14 bases sitting between them. The CDR3 DNA reads as TGTGCCAGCGGGGAGACGGTTGATCAGCCCCAGCATTTT. Its protein is CASGETVDQPQHF.

V and J are TRBV11-2 and TRBJ2-3, with 9 bases fitting TRBD1. Germline assignment: CDR1 SGHAT and CDR2 FQNNGV. The V gene end was trimmed by 5 bases and the J gene end by 3 bases; junction bases not matched to a gene: 3. There are 14 residues in the CDR3. CDR3 residues: CASSPDRGTDTQYF. The DNA of the CDR3 is TGTGCCAGCAGCCCTGACAGGGGGACAGATACGCAGTATTTT.

This clone was counted a few times. The chain is built from TRBV5-1 and TRBJ1-1; D remains unclear. This CDR3 is 15 amino acids long. Germline lookup yields CDR1 SGHRS and CDR2 YFSETQ. The ends were cut back, 1 base at V and 3 bases at J, with 13 bases in the middle. This chain's CDR3 is CASSLLGLGDTEAFF. CDR3 DNA sequence: TGCGCCAGCAGCTTGTTGGGCCTGGGCGACACTGAAGCTTTCTTT.

Concerning this clone: The same CDR3 can be traced to other DNA sequences in this sample. V is TRBV7-9 and J is TRBJ2-1; a weak D match, TRBD2 (5 bases). Germline loops: CDR1 SEHNR, CDR2 FQNEAQ (reference sequence). V was trimmed by 0 bases and J by 0 bases, leaving 6 bases between them. The CDR3 runs to 15 residues. CDR3 sequence reads: CASSLAGSSYNEQFF. DNA of the CDR3: TGTGCCAGCAGCTTAGCGGGGAGCTCCTACAATGAGCAGTTCTTC.

The CDR3 protein is CASSQAGTGDEKLFF. The CDR3 DNA reads TGTGCCAGCAGCCAAGCCGGGACAGGGGATGAAAAACTGTTTTTT. The chain employs TRBV4-2 and TRBJ1-4; 10 bases align to TRBD1. The germline CDR1 and CDR2 sequences are LGHNA and YNFKEQ. The J segment lost 6 bases and the V segment lost 1 base, leaving 2 bases of the junction unmatched. The CDR3 loop spans 15 amino acids.

Only one count was recorded for this clone. This chain connects TRBV15 to TRBJ1-1; 9 bases fit TRBD1. V dropped 7 bases and J dropped 3; count of bases not matched to a gene: 6. Germline V gives CDR1 LNHNV, CDR2 YYDKDF (reference sequence). CDR3 length equals 14 residues. The CDR3 DNA reads TGTGCCACCACCGTGACAGGGGGTTACACTGAAGCTTTCTTT. Translation gives CATTVTGGYTEAFF.

The rearrangement uses TRBV6-1 and TRBJ1-3; D perhaps matches TRBD1 (6 bases). Trimming removed 7 bases from V and 0 bases from J, with 13 bases in between. CDR3 length equals 15 residues. Looked up from germline, CDR1 is MNHNS and CDR2 is SASEGT. The CDR3 here is CASTGRGHSGNTIYF. The DNA for the CDR3 is TGTGCCAGCACGGGCAGGGGCCACTCTGGAAACACCATATATTTT.